The source of this T cell receptor (beta chain) is a study of shared clonotypes between healthy human individuals. Study at large: Researchers assigned three CD4 naive, three CD4 memory, two CD8 naive and one CD8 memory plate to each donor.

CDR1 is MNHNS and CDR2 is SASEGT in the germline V gene. Trimming took 8 bases from V and 11 from J, leaving 24 bases between them. This CDR3 contains 14 residues. TCRdb's copy holds only in-frame clones and misses some; the assay was immunoSEQ multiplex PCR. Of 400,000 or so clones in the sample, 90% to 98% were seen once. The V call is TRBV6-1, the J call TRBJ1-1; possible D gene TRBD1, 6 bases. Sequencing was done on a sample of memory CD8+ T cells sorted from blood. As to subset: CD45RO+ cells pooled with CCR7-negative TemRA cells. The sequence was obtained from a man in his thirties or forties in good health. This CDR3 reads CASLPTRGGLKAFF. CDR3 in DNA: TGTGCCAGCCTTCCCACTAGGGGGGGGCTGAAGGCTTTCTTT.